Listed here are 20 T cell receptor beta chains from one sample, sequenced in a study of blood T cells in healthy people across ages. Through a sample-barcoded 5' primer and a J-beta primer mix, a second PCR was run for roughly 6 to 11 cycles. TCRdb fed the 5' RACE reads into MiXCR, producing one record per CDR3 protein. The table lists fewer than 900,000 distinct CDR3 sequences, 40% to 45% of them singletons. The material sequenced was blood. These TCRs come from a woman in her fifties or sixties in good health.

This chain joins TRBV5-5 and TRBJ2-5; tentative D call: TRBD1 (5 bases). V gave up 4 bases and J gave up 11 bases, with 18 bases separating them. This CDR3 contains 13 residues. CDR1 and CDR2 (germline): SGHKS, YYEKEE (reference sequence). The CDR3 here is CASSPDNYNEQYF. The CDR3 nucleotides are TGTGCCAGCAGCCCGGACAATTACAATGAGCAGTACTTC.

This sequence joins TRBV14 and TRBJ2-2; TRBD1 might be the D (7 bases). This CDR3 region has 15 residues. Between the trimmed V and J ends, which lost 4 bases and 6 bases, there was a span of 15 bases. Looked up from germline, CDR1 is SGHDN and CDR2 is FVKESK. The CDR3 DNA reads TGTGCCAGCAGCCGTCGACAGGGAGGAGCCGGGGAGCTGTTTTTT. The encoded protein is CASSRRQGGAGELFF.

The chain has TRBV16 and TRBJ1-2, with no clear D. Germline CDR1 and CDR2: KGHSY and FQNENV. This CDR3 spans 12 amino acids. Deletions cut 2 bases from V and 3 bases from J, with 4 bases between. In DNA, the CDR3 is TGTGCCAGCAGCCAACCAGACTATGGCTACACCTTC. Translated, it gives CASSQPDYGYTF.

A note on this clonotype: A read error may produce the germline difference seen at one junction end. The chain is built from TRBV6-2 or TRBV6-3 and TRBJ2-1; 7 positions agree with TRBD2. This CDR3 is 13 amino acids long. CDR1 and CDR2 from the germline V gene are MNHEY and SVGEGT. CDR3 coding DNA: TGTGCCAGCAGTGACTCGGGGGGTGGTGAGCAGTTCTTC. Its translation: CASSDSGGGEQFF.

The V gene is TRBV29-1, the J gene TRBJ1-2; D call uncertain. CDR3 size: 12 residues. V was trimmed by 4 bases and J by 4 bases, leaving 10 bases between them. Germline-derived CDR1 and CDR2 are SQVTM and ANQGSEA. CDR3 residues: CSVVVSSYGYTF. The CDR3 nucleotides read TGCAGCGTTGTAGTCAGCTCCTATGGCTACACCTTC.

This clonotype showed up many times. The CDR3 coding sequence is TGTGCCAGCAGCTCCGGGGCGCGGGGGGTTGTAGAGACCCAGTACTTC. Protein sequence: CASSSGARGVVETQYF. The rearrangement links TRBV7-6 to TRBJ2-5, with 8 bases lining up with TRBD2. Germline-derived CDR1 and CDR2 are SGHVS and FNYEAQ. V shed 4 bases and J 4 bases; nucleotides not matched to a gene: 11. The CDR3 is made up of 16 amino acids.

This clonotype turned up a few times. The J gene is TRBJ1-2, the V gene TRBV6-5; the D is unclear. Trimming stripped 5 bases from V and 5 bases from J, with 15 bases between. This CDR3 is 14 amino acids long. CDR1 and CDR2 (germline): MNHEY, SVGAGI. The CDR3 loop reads CASSTVIDTYGYTF. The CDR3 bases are TGTGCCAGCAGTACCGTGATCGACACGTATGGCTACACCTTC.

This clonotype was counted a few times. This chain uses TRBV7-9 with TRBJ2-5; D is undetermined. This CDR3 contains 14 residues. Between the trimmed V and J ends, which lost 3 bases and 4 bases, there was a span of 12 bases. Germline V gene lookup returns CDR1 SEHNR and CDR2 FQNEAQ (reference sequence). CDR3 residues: CASSFGVVPETQYF. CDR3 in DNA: TGTGCCAGCAGCTTTGGTGTCGTTCCAGAGACCCAGTACTTC.

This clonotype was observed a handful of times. The CDR3 bases are TGTGCCACAACGTACAATGAGCAGTTCTTC. It specifies CATTYNEQFF. This sequence joins TRBV30 and TRBJ2-1; D gene ambiguous. The CDR3 contains 10 residues. Trimming removed 8 bases at V and 4 bases at J, with 6 bases between. Germline V CDR1 and CDR2: GTSNPN, SVGIG (reference sequence).

This chain's CDR3 is CASSSSTGISTNEKLFF. The CDR3 bases are TGTGCCAGCAGTTCGAGCACAGGGATATCCACTAATGAAAAACTGTTTTTT. The chain links TRBV6-5 to TRBJ1-4; TRBD1 might be the D (6 bases). Trimming stripped 4 bases from V and 2 bases from J, with 17 bases between. The CDR3 contains 17 residues. Per the germline V gene, CDR1 is MNHEY and CDR2 is SVGAGI.

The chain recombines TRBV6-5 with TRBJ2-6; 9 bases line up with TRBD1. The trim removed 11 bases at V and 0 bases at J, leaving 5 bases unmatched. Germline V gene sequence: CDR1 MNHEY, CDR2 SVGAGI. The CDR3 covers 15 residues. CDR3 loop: CAGGTGISGANVLTF. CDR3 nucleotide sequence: TGTGCCGGCGGGACAGGGATCTCTGGGGCCAACGTCCTGACTTTC.

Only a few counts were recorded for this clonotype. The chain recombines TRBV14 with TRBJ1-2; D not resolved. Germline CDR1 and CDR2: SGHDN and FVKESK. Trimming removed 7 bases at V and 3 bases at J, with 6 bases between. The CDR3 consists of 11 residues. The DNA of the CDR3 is TGTGCCAGCATAAGATACTATGGCTACACCTTC. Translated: CASIRYYGYTF.

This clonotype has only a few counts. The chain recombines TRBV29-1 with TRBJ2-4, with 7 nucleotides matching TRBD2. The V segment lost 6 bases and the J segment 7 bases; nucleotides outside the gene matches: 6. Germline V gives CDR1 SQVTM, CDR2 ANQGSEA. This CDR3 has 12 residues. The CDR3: CSVAGEGNIQYF. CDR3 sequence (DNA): TGCAGCGTGGCGGGAGAGGGGAACATTCAGTACTTC. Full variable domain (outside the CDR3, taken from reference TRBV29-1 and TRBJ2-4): SAVISQKPSRDICQRGTSLTIQCQVDSQVTMMFWYRQQPGQSLTLIATANQGSEATYESGFVIDKFPISRPNLTFSTLTVSNMSPEDSSIYLCSVAGEGNIQYFGAGTRLSVL.

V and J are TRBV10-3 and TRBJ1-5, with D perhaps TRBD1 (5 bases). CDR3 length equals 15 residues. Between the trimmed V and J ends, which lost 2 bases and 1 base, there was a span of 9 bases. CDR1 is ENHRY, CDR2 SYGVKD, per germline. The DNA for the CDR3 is TGTGCCATCAGTGAGACAGGACCCAGCAATCAGCCCCAGCATTTT. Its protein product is CAISETGPSNQPQHF.

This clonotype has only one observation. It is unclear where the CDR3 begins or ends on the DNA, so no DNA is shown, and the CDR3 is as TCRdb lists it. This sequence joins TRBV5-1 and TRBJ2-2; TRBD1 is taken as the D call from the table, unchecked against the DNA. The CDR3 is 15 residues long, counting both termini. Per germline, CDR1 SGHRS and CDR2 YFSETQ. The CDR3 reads CASSGTGQFFGELFF.

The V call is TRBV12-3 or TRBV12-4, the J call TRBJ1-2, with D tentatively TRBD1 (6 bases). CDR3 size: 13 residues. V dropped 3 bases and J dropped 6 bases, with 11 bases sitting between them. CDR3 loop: CASSLGTSNGYTF. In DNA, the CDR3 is TGTGCCAGCAGTTTGGGGACATCTAATGGCTACACCTTC.

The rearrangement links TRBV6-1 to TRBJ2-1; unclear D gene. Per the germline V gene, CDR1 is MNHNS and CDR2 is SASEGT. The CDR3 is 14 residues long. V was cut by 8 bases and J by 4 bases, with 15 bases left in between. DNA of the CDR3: TGTGCCAGCGCTGAGTCCCCCGATTACAATGAGCAGTTCTTC. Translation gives CASAESPDYNEQFF.

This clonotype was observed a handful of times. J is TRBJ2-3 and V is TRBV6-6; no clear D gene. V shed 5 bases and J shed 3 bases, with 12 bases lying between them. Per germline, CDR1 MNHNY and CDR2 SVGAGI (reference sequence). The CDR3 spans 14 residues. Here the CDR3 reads CASSLIQLTDTQYF. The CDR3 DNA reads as TGTGCCAGCAGTCTAATCCAATTGACAGATACGCAGTATTTT.

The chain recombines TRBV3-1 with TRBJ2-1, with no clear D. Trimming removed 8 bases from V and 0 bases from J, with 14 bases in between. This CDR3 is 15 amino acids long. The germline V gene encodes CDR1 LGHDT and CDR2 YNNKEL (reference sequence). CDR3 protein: CASSVELSSYNEQFF. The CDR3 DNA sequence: TGTGCCAGCTCCGTCGAGTTAAGCTCCTACAATGAGCAGTTCTTC.

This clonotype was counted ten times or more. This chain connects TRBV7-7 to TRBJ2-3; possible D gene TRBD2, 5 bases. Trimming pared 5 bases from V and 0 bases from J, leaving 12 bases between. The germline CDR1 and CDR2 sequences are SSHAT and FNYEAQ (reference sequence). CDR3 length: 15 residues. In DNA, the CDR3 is TGTGCCAGCAGCCTCACTCCGGGGAGCACAGATACGCAGTATTTT. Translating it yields CASSLTPGSTDTQYF.